What follows are 31 T cell receptor beta chains derived from one specimen sequenced in a study of molecular identifiers for immune sequencing clone quantification. TCRdb recomputed calls from the PCR reads with MiXCR, one row per CDR3 protein. The sample consists of 460,000 or so distinct CDR3 sequences, around a fifth of them appearing once. Sequencing was done on a sample of naive CD8+ T cells from blood, with Jurkat cell RNA spiked in. This sample's subset: FACS-sorted CD8+CD4-CCR7+CD45RA+ naive T cells. The receptors were gathered from a human donor in good health. Some libraries in this study had Jurkat cell RNA spiked in.

This clonotype was detected a few times. The rearrangement links TRBV27 to TRBJ1-5, with D maybe TRBD1 (5 bases). There are 12 residues in the CDR3. CDR1 MNHEY and CDR2 SMNVEV come from the germline V gene (reference sequence). Trimming left V 8 bases short and J 8 bases short, with 13 bases between. The CDR3 loop reads CASGSQGEPQHF. The DNA for the CDR3 is TGTGCCAGCGGCTCCCAGGGAGAGCCCCAGCATTTT.

In this sample, this clonotype turned up many times. The V call is TRBV4-1, the J call TRBJ1-5; D is ambiguous. Trimming took off 4 bases at V and 6 bases at J, with 16 bases between the two ends. CDR1 is MGHRA and CDR2 is YSYEKL in the germline V gene. The CDR3 totals 15 residues. The CDR3 bases are TGCGCCAGCAGCCTTTCCCCCGAGACCGGTCAGCCCCAGCATTTT. The encoded protein is CASSLSPETGQPQHF.

This clonotype has a single count. As the CDR3 is not closed by the conserved phenylalanine or tryptophan, this likely results from a read error. The genes are TRBV4-2 and TRBJ2-7; TRBD2 matches 8 bases. With V trimmed by 3 bases and J by 7 bases, 8 bases remained unmatched. This CDR3 has 14 residues. Germline assignment: CDR1 LGHNA and CDR2 YNFKEQ. CDR3 loop: CASSQTAGGWEQYS. The CDR3 DNA is TGTGCCAGCAGCCAGACCGCGGGGGGCTGGGAGCAGTACTCC.

The V call is TRBV12-3 or TRBV12-4, the J call TRBJ2-7; 8 bases line up with TRBD1. The length of the CDR3 is 15 residues. The V gene end was trimmed by 2 bases and the J gene end by 5 bases; junction bases not matched to a gene: 8. Here the CDR3 reads CASSLQAGGADEQYF. As DNA, the CDR3 is TGTGCCAGCAGTTTACAGGCAGGGGGCGCGGACGAGCAGTACTTC.

This clonotype has only a few counts. The chain combines TRBV12-3 or TRBV12-4 with TRBJ1-1; D not certain. V gave up 7 bases and J gave up 6 bases, with 24 bases separating them. This CDR3 contains 16 residues. The CDR3 coding sequence is TGTGCCAGCACCCCCGCCGTGTGGGGAGATTTCGCTGAAGCTTTCTTT. Amino acids: CASTPAVWGDFAEAFF.

This clonotype has more than one count but fewer than ten. V and J are TRBV5-5 and TRBJ2-5; tentatively, D is TRBD1 (6 bases). Germline CDR1 and CDR2: SGHKS and YYEKEE (reference sequence). CDR3 length: 13 amino acids. V lost 6 bases and J lost 5, with 14 bases in between. CDR3 DNA sequence: TGTGCCAGCACCGAACAGGGTTCGGAGACCCAGTACTTC. This translates into CASTEQGSETQYF.

In this sample, this clonotype turned up a few times. This chain links TRBV12-3 or TRBV12-4 with TRBJ1-2; possibly TRBD1 for D (6 bases). The V end was cut by 3 bases, the J end by 4 bases, with 12 bases between. This CDR3 has 14 residues. CDR3: CASSLDRGPYGYTF. The CDR3 DNA reads TGTGCCAGCAGTTTGGATCGGGGGCCCTATGGCTACACCTTC.

The chain employs TRBV12-5 and TRBJ1-6; D is unclear. Per the germline V gene, CDR1 is LGHNT and CDR2 is FRNRAP. The CDR3 is 12 amino acids. V lost 4 bases to trimming and J lost 14 bases, with 12 bases between them. The DNA for the CDR3 is TGTGCTAGTGGTTCGACCCTAGTGGCCCTCCACTTT. This codes for CASGSTLVALHF.

This clonotype was counted a few times. The genes are TRBV12-3 or TRBV12-4 and TRBJ2-7; 7 bases fit TRBD2. With 6 bases clipped from V and 5 bases from J, the junction kept 10 bases outside the gene matches. This CDR3 has 14 residues. The CDR3 spells CASSTGLVEDEQYF. CDR3 in DNA: TGTGCCAGCAGCACAGGACTAGTCGAGGACGAGCAGTACTTC.

Details on this clonotype: The junction shows a germline mismatch at one end, possibly a read error. J is TRBJ1-6 and V is TRBV6-2 or TRBV6-3; D ambiguous. Germline V lookup: CDR1 MNHEY, CDR2 SVGEGT. This CDR3 is built from 15 residues. CDR3 in DNA: TGTGCCAGCCGTTACTCACTAGGATTGGGGTCACCCCTCCACTTT. It translates to CASRYSLGLGSPLHF.

This clonotype has just a few counts. The chain joins TRBV4-1 to TRBJ2-4; D remains ambiguous. Germline V lookup: CDR1 MGHRA, CDR2 YSYEKL. The CDR3 totals 17 residues. Trimming left V 0 bases short and J 0 bases short, with 12 bases between. CDR3 nucleotides: TGCGCCAGCAGCCAAGAAGTCAGTTCATTAGCCAAAAACATTCAGTACTTC. This sequence encodes CASSQEVSSLAKNIQYF.

This clonotype was found a few times. V is TRBV11-3 and J is TRBJ2-1, with 8 bases lining up with TRBD1. CDR1 and CDR2 from the germline V gene are SGHNT and YENEEA. V was clipped by 3 bases and J by 8 bases; unmatched bases: 15. CDR3 length: 17 amino acids. CDR3 in amino acids: CASSFGQGANLIDEQFF. The CDR3 DNA reads TGTGCCAGCAGCTTTGGCCAGGGGGCAAATTTGATCGATGAGCAGTTCTTC.

The CDR3 DNA follows: TGTGCCACCAGCACGGCACTTACCTACGAGCAGTACTTC. This gives the protein CATSTALTYEQYF. The rearrangement uses TRBV15 and TRBJ2-7; D not resolved. Germline V gives CDR1 LNHNV, CDR2 YYDKDF (reference sequence). Deletions cut 4 bases from V and 2 bases from J, with 9 bases between. CDR3 length: 13 residues.

The chain joins TRBV4-1 to TRBJ1-1; weak D call: TRBD1 (5 bases). CDR3 length: 14 residues. Germline CDR1 is MGHRA and CDR2 is YSYEKL. Trimming took off 3 bases at V and 1 base at J, with 9 bases between the two ends. The DNA of the CDR3 is TGCGCCAGCAGCCACACAACAGGGAACACTGAAGCTTTCTTT. Protein sequence: CASSHTTGNTEAFF.

This clonotype was recorded many times. The V call is TRBV12-3 or TRBV12-4, the J call TRBJ1-4; 11 positions agree with TRBD1. V trimming: 3 bases; J trimming: 5 bases; junction bases outside the gene matches: 2. This CDR3 is 15 amino acids long. DNA of the CDR3: TGTGCCAGCAGTTTTGGGACAGGGGGGAATGAAAAACTGTTTTTT. Its protein product is CASSFGTGGNEKLFF.

The rearrangement joins TRBV6-5 to TRBJ2-7; unclear D gene. This CDR3 has 14 amino acids. The ends were cut back, 3 bases at V and 4 bases at J, with 13 bases in the middle. Germline lookup yields CDR1 MNHEY and CDR2 SVGAGI. CDR3 DNA sequence: TGTGCCAGCAGTTATTATGCCTCTTCATACGAGCAGTACTTC. Residues: CASSYYASSYEQYF.

Points on this clonotype: A read error may explain this, as a much larger clone is one base away. The chain joins TRBV28 to TRBJ2-7, with a tentative D call TRBD2 (7 bases). Germline assignment: CDR1 MDHEN and CDR2 SYDVKM. This CDR3 is built from 15 residues. CDR3 sequence reads: CASSFRGAREYEQCF. The CDR3 nucleotides are TGTGCCAGCAGTTTCCGGGGGGCGCGAGAGTACGAGCAGTGCTTC.

This clonotype occurred many times. CDR3 coding DNA: TGTGCCAGCAGCCTACGCACCGGGACAGACAATCAGCCCCAGCATTTT. Protein product: CASSLRTGTDNQPQHF. This chain uses TRBV5-6 with TRBJ1-5, with TRBD1 matching 7 bases. The junction had 10 bases not matched to a gene; V was cut back by 4 bases and J by 3 bases. CDR1 and CDR2 from the germline V gene are SGHDT and YYEEEE. The CDR3 covers 16 residues.

This clonotype occurred many times. This rearrangement joins TRBV29-1 to TRBJ1-1; D remains unclear. The V gene's germline CDR1 is SQVTM and CDR2 ANQGSEA. The CDR3 has 11 residues. Trimming stripped 8 bases from V and 3 bases from J, with 10 bases between. The chain's CDR3 is CSFLHYTEAFF. In DNA, the CDR3 is TGCAGCTTCTTACACTACACTGAAGCTTTCTTT.

This clonotype was counted only a few times. The rearrangement joins TRBV5-3 to TRBJ2-7; unclear D gene. TRBV5-3 is marked as an open reading frame, function uncertain. This CDR3 has 15 amino acids. V was trimmed by 8 bases and J by 6 bases, leaving 24 bases between them. CDR3 sequence: CASSPPISGPCEQYF. The CDR3 DNA follows: TGTGCCAGCAGCCCGCCAATTTCGGGCCCCTGCGAGCAGTACTTC.

This clonotype showed up many times. The chain couples TRBV12-3 or TRBV12-4 to TRBJ2-7; D is tentatively TRBD1 or TRBD2 (5 bases each). CDR3 size: 14 residues. Trimming shortened V by 2 bases and J by 5 bases, and 13 bases separated the two germline ends. The CDR3 loop is CASSLSGRLNEQYF. The CDR3 coding sequence is TGTGCCAGCAGTTTATCGGGGCGCCTGAACGAGCAGTACTTC.

The J gene is TRBJ2-7, the V gene TRBV27; D possibly uses TRBD1 or TRBD2 (6 bases each). Trimming left V 5 bases short and J 0 bases short, with 17 bases between. The V gene's germline CDR1 is MNHEY and CDR2 SMNVEV (reference sequence). This CDR3 contains 16 residues. In DNA, the CDR3 is TGTGCCAGCAGTCCAATAGGGGGGACCTCCTCCTACGAGCAGTACTTC. Translation gives CASSPIGGTSSYEQYF.

This clonotype was detected only a few times. This may come from a read error, since a much larger clone is one base off. This rearrangement joins TRBV6-2 or TRBV6-3 to TRBJ1-1, with D possibly being TRBD1 (6 bases). The germline V gene has CDR1 MNHEY and CDR2 SVGEGT. The CDR3 has 15 amino acids. DNA of the CDR3: TGTGCCAGCGGTTACTCGAGGGGGACTGGCCCTGAAGCTTTCTTT. Translation gives CASGYSRGTGPEAFF.

This clonotype was seen repeatedly, ten times or more. The chain recombines TRBV29-1 with TRBJ2-3; D is undetermined. V was trimmed by 3 bases and J by 0 bases, leaving 10 bases between them. Germline values: CDR1 SQVTM, CDR2 ANQGSEA. The CDR3 sequence is 14 residues long. CDR3 loop: CSVDGWPSTDTQYF. CDR3 DNA: TGCAGCGTTGACGGGTGGCCCAGCACAGATACGCAGTATTTT.

There are a few counts of this clonotype. The rearrangement links TRBV2 to TRBJ1-2; D is uncertain. Germline V gives CDR1 SNHLY, CDR2 FYNNEI. CDR3 size: 12 residues. Trimming pared 11 bases from V and 2 bases from J, leaving 12 bases between. The DNA of the CDR3 is TGTGCCGGGCTCATTGGAAACTATGGCTACACCTTC. Translating gives CAGLIGNYGYTF. The variable domain in full, with the rest retrieved from reference TRBV2 and TRBJ1-2, is EPEVTQTPSHQVTQMGQEVILRCVPISNHLYFYWYRQILGQKVEFLVSFYNNEISEKSEIFDDQFSVERPDGSNFTLKIRSTKLEDSAMYFCAGLIGNYGYTFGSGTRLTVV.

The J gene is TRBJ2-6, the V gene TRBV3-1; unclear D gene. This CDR3 region has 14 residues. With 5 bases removed from V and 2 bases from J, the gap between germline ends came to 7 bases. The germline gives CDR1 LGHDT, CDR2 YNNKEL (reference sequence). Written as DNA, the CDR3 is TGTGCCAGCAGCTGGTTGACTGGGGCCAACGTCCTGACTTTC. Protein product: CASSWLTGANVLTF.

In this sample, this clonotype turned up many times. The chain employs TRBV5-6 and TRBJ1-5, with D possibly matching TRBD1 (6 bases). Germline V gives CDR1 SGHDT, CDR2 YYEEEE. This CDR3 is 15 amino acids long. V lost 1 base and J 3 bases, leaving 11 bases between the germline ends. The CDR3 sequence is CASSLWGAYNQPQHF. The DNA of the CDR3 is TGTGCCAGCAGCTTGTGGGGGGCCTACAATCAGCCCCAGCATTTT.

This clonotype was observed a few times. The rearrangement uses TRBV19 and TRBJ2-2; D gene uncertain. Germline lookup yields CDR1 LNHDA and CDR2 SQIVND (reference sequence). The CDR3 is 13 residues long. V shed 5 bases and J shed 8 bases, with 12 bases lying between them. Written as DNA, the CDR3 is TGTGCCAGTAGTGGTGGGGATGAAGGGGAGCTGTTTTTT. Translation gives CASSGGDEGELFF.

CDR3 in DNA: TGCAGTGCTAGGACCCGAGCTAGCTCTGGAAACACCATATATTTT. It encodes CSARTRASSGNTIYF. This rearrangement joins TRBV20-1 to TRBJ1-3; D not certain. This CDR3 has 15 amino acids. Germline V CDR1 and CDR2: DFQATT, SNEGSKA (reference sequence). Deletions cut 3 bases from V and 0 bases from J, with 12 bases between.

The CDR3 coding sequence is TGTGCCAGCAGCGTAGATCTAGCGGGAGGAGGGGCCAACGTCCTGACTTTC. Amino acid sequence: CASSVDLAGGGANVLTF. V usage is TRBV9 and J usage is TRBJ2-6; TRBD2 agrees at 11 bases. This CDR3 comprises 17 residues. The junction had 3 bases not matched to a gene; V was cut back by 0 bases and J by 4 bases. CDR1 and CDR2 from the germline V gene are SGDLS and YYNGEE.

A remark on this clonotype: With a much larger clone just one base away, this may be a read error. The V and J genes are TRBV9 and TRBJ2-6, with D perhaps TRBD1 (5 bases). The CDR3 contains 16 residues. Germline CDR1 is SGDLS and CDR2 is YYNGEE. The CDR3 loop is CASSFRTTPGANVPTF. CDR3 in DNA: TGTGCCAGCAGCTTCCGGACGACTCCTGGGGCCAACGTCCCGACTTTC.